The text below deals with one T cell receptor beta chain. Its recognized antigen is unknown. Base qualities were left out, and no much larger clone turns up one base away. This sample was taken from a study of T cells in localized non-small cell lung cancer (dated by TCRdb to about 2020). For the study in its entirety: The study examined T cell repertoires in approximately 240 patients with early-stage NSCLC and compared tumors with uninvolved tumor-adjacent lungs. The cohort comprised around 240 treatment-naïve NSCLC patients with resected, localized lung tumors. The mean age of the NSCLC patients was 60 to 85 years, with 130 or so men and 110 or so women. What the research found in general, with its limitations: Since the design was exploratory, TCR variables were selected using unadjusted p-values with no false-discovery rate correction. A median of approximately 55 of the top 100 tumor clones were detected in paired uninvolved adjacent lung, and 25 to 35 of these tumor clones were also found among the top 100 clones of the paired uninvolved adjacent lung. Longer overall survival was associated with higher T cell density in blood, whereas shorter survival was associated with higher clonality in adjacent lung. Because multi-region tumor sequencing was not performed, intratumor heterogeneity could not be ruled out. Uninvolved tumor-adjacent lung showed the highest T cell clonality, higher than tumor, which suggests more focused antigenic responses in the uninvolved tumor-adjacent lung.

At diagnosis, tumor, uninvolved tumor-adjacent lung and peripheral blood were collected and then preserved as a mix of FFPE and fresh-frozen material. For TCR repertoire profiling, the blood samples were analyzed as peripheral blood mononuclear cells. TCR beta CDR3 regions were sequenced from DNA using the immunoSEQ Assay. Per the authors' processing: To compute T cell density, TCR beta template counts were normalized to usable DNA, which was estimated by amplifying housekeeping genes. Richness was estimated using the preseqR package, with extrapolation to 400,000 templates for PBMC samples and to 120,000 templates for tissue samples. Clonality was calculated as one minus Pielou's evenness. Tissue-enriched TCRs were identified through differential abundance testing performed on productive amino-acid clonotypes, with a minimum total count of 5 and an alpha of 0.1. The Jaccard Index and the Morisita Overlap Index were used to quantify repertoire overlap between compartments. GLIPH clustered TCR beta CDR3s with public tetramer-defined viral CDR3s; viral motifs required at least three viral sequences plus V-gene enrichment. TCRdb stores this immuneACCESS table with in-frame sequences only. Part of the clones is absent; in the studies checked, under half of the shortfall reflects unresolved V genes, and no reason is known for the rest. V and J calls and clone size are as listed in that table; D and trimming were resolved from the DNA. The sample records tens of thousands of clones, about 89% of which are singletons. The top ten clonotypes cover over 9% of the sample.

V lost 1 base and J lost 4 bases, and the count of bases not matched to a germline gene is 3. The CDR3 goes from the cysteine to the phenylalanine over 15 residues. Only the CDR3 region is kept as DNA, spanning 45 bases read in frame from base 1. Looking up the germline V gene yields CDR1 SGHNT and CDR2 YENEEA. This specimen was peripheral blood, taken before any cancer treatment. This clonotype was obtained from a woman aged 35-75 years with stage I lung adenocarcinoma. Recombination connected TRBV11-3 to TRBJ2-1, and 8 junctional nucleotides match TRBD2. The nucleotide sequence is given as TGTGCCAGCAGCTTAGGCGGGAGGAATTACAATGAGCAGTTCTTC. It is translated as CASSLGGRNYNEQFF.